Each of the 7 T cell receptor beta chains below was sequenced from the same sample in a study of T cell responses to AZD1222 COVID-19 vaccine. TCRdb's table, derived via immunoSEQ multiplex PCR, lists solely in-frame clones and lacks some. The profile shows 100,000 to 120,000 clones, over 85% of them singletons. The sequenced sample was peripheral blood, obtained 28 days after the second AZD1222 dose. Receptor source: an adult who received the AZD1222 COVID-19 vaccine.

This clone has only one observation. J is TRBJ2-7 and V is TRBV11-2, with TRBD1 matching 8 bases. The CDR3 runs to 15 residues. Trimming cost V 5 bases and J 5 bases; bases outside gene matches: 11. Looked up from germline, CDR1 is SGHAT and CDR2 is FQNNGV. DNA for the CDR3: TGTGCCAGCAGCCGGTTTTTAGGACAGGGCCACGAGCAGTACTTC. Translation: CASSRFLGQGHEQYF. The whole variable domain, remainder taken from reference TRBV11-2 and TRBJ2-7, is EAGVAQSPRYKIIEKRQSVAFWCNPISGHATLYWYQQILGQGPKLLIQFQNNGVVDDSQLPKDRFSAERLKGVDSTLKIQPAKLEDSAVYLCASSRFLGQGHEQYFGPGTRLTVT.

This rearrangement joins TRBV28 to TRBJ2-7; D is perhaps TRBD1 (5 bases). The germline V gene has CDR1 MDHEN and CDR2 SYDVKM. The V gene lost 4 bases and the J gene lost 2 bases, with 18 bases spanning the gap. The CDR3 totals 16 residues. The CDR3 sequence is CASSSAADRSPYEQYF. The CDR3, as DNA: TGTGCCAGCAGTTCCGCGGCCGACAGAAGTCCCTACGAGCAGTACTTC.

The V gene is TRBV6-5, the J gene TRBJ2-2; D remains ambiguous. This CDR3 comprises 12 residues. The germline V gene has CDR1 MNHEY and CDR2 SVGAGI. V was cut by 6 bases and J by 4 bases, with 6 bases left in between. This CDR3 is CASRDFTGELFF. In nucleotides, the CDR3 is TGTGCCAGCAGGGATTTCACCGGGGAGCTGTTTTTT.

The V and J genes are TRBV3-1 (or the pseudogene TRBV3-2) and TRBJ2-3; 9 bases fit TRBD1. Germline V gene sequence: CDR1 LGHDT, CDR2 YNNKEL (reference sequence). V lost 4 bases, J lost 10 bases, and 6 bases stayed unmatched. This CDR3 spans 13 amino acids. The CDR3 reads CASSPTTGGAQYF. In DNA form, the CDR3 reads TGTGCCAGCAGCCCCACGACAGGGGGTGCGCAGTATTTT.

CDR3 sequence: CASSYSGQGDVYEQYF. For the CDR3, the DNA is TGTGCCAGCAGTTACTCGGGACAGGGGGACGTCTACGAGCAGTACTTC. This rearrangement joins TRBV6-2 or TRBV6-3 to TRBJ2-7; the match to TRBD1 covers 11 bases. Germline loops: CDR1 MNHEY, CDR2 SVGEGT. V trimming: 0 bases; J trimming: 3 bases; junction bases outside the gene matches: 4. The CDR3 runs 16 residues.

V and J are TRBV11-2 and TRBJ1-1; D is ambiguous. Deletions cut 1 base from V and 1 base from J, with 4 bases between. Germline V gene sequence: CDR1 SGHAT, CDR2 FQNNGV. The CDR3 is 13 amino acids. The DNA of the CDR3 is TGTGCCAGCAGCTTAGGCGGGAACACTGAAGCTTTCTTT. Protein sequence: CASSLGGNTEAFF.

This clone occurred once. CDR3 region: CASRQPGRGDEKLFF. DNA of the CDR3: TGCGCCAGCAGGCAACCGGGCCGCGGGGACGAAAAACTGTTTTTT. The chain recombines TRBV10-2 with TRBJ1-4; tentatively, D is TRBD1 (5 bases). CDR3 size: 15 residues. V was shortened by 6 bases and J by 8 bases, with 19 bases between the two germline ends. In germline, CDR1 is WSHSY, CDR2 SAAADI.